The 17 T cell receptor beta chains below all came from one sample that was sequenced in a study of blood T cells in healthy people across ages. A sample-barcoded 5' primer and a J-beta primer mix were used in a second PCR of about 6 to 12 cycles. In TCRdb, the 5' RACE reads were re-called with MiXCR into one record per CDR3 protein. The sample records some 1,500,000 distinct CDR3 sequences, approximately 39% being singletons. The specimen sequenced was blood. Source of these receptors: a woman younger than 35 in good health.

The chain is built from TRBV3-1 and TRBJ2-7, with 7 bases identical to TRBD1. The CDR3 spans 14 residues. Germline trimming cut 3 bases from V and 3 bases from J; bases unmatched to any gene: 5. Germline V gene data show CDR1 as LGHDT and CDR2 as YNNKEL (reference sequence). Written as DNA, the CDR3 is TGTGCCAGCAGCCATGGGACAGAGATCTACGAGCAGTACTTC. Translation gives CASSHGTEIYEQYF.

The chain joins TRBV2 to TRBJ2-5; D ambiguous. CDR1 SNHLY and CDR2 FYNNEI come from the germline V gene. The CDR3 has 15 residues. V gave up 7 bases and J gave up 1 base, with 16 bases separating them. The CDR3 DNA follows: TGTGCCAGCAAAGGAACAGCTCTCACCCAAGAGACCCAGTACTTC. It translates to CASKGTALTQETQYF.

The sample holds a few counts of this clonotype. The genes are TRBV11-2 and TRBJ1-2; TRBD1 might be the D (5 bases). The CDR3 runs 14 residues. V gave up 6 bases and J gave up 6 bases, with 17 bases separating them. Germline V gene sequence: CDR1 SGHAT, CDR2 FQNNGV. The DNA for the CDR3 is TGTGCCAGCAGTCCTGGGGCCCGCATCCATGGCTACACCTTC. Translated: CASSPGARIHGYTF.

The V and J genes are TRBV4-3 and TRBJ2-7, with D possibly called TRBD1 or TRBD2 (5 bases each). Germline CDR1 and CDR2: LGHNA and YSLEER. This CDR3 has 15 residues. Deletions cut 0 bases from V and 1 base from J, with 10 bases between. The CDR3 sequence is CASSQDPGPSYEQYF. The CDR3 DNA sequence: TGCGCCAGCAGCCAAGACCCGGGGCCATCCTACGAGCAGTACTTC.

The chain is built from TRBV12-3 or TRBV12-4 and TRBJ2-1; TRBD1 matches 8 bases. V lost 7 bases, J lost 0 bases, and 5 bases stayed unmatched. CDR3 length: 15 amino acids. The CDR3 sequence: CASTVQGVSYNEQFF. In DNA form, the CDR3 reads TGTGCCAGCACTGTACAGGGGGTCTCCTACAATGAGCAGTTCTTC.

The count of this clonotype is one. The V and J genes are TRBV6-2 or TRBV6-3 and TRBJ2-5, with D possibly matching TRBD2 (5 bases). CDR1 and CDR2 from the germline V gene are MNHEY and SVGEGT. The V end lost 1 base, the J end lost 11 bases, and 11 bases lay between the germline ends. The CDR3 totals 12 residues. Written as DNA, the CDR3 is TGTGCCAGCAGTTACTGGGAGAATGAGCAGTACTTC. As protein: CASSYWENEQYF.

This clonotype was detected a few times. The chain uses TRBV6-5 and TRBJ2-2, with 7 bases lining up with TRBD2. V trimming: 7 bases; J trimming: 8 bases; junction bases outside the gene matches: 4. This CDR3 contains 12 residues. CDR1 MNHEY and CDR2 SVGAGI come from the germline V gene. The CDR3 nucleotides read TGTGCCAGCACCCAGCGGGGAGGGGAGCTGTTTTTT. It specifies CASTQRGGELFF.

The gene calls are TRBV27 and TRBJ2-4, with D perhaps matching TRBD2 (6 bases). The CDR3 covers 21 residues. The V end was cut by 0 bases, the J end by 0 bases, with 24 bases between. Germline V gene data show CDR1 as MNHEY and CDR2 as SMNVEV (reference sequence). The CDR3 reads CASSLSSSKGRTLLAKNIQYF. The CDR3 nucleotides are TGTGCCAGCAGTTTATCCTCCTCAAAGGGGAGGACCTTACTAGCCAAAAACATTCAGTACTTC.

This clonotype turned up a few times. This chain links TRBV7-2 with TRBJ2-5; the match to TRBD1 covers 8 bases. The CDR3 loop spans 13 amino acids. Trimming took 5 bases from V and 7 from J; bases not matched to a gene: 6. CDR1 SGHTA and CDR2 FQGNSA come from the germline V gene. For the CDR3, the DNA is TGTGCCAGCAGCGGACAGGGTCTCGGGACCCAGTACTTC. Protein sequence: CASSGQGLGTQYF.

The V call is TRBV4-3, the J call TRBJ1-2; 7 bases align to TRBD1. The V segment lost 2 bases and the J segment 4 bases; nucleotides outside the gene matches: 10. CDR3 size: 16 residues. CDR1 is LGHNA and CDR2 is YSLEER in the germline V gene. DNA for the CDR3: TGCGCCAGCAGCCAAACGGCCACAGGGGCCTTCTATGGCTACACCTTC. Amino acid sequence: CASSQTATGAFYGYTF.

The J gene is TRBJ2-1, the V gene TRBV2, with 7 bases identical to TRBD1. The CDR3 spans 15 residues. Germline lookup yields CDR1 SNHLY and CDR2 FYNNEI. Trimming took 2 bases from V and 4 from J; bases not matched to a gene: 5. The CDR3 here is CASSERGTDYNEQFF. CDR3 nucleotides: TGTGCCAGCAGTGAAAGAGGGACAGATTACAATGAGCAGTTCTTC.

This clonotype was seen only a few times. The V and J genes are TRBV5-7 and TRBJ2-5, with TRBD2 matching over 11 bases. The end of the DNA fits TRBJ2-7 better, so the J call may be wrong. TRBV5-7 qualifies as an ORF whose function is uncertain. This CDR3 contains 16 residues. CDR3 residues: CASSLRTSGQGYEQYF. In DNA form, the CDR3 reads TGTGCCAGCAGCCTCCGGACTAGCGGGCAAGGGTACGAGCAGTACTTC.

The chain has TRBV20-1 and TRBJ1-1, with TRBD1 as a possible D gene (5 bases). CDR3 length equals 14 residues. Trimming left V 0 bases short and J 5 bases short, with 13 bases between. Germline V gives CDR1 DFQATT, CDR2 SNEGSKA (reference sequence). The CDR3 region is CSAREGETLTEAFF. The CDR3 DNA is TGCAGTGCTAGAGAAGGGGAGACTCTGACTGAAGCTTTCTTT.

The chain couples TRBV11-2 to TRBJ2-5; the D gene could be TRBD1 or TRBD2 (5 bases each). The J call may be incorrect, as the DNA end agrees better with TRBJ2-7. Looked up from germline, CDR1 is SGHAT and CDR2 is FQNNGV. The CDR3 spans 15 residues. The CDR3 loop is CASSLDGAGTGEQYF. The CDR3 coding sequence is TGTGCCAGCAGCTTAGACGGTGCAGGGACGGGCGAGCAGTACTTC.

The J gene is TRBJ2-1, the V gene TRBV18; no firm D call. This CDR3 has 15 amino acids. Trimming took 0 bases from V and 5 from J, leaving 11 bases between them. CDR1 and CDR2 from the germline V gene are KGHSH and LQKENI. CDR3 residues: CASSPPITTHNEQFF. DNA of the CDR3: TGTGCCAGCTCACCACCGATAACTACCCACAATGAGCAGTTCTTC.

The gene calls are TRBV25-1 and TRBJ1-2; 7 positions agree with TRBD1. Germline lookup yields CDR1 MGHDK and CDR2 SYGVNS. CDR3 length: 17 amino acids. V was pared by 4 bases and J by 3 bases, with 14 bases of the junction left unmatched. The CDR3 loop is CASSASGTATKHYGYTF. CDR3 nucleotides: TGTGCCAGCAGTGCCTCCGGGACAGCAACGAAGCACTATGGCTACACCTTC.

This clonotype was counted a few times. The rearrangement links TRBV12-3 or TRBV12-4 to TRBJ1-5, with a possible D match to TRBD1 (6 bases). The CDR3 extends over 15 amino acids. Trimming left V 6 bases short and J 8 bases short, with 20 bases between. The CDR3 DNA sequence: TGTGCCAGCAGCCGCGGGACGACAGGTCACAAGCCCCAGCATTTT. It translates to CASSRGTTGHKPQHF.